This T cell receptor beta chain comes out of a study of radiotherapy plus CTLA-4 blockade in lung cancer. The overall study: Objective responses were observed in approximately 20% of patients, and disease control was achieved by about 30%. Study-level findings and limits: Early blood T cell clone dynamics reportedly forecast response best, with interferon-beta. Researchers report tumor-derived TCR clones expanding in blood after radiotherapy plus ipilimumab.

CDR3 length equals 17 residues. Germline CDR1 reads SGHTA; CDR2 reads FQGNSA. V lost 0 bases to trimming and J lost 2 bases, with 15 bases between them. Sequencing was performed with immunoSEQ multiplex PCR; in TCRdb, only in-frame clones are kept and a portion is missing. Of some 73,000 clones in the sample, nearly 75% were seen once. About this clone itself: Its cognate antigen is unknown.

The study gave focal radiation plus ipilimumab CTLA-4 blockade to patients with chemo-refractory metastatic non-small-cell lung cancer. The sample consisted of peripheral blood, taken from a patient treated with radiotherapy plus ipilimumab. This chain uses TRBV7-2 with TRBJ2-3; D may be TRBD2 (7 bases). This receptor was obtained from a human donor with non-small cell lung cancer whose response to radiotherapy plus ipilimumab could not be evaluated. The CDR3 loop is CASSLAIGGGLTDTQYF. In DNA form, the CDR3 reads TGTGCCAGCAGCTTAGCAATTGGGGGGGGGCTCACAGATACGCAGTATTTT.